The rows below give T cell receptor beta chains drawn from one sample of a study of T-cell memory formation after mild COVID-19. TCRdb redid the calling of the 5' RACE reads with MiXCR, one entry per CDR3 protein. The sample has about 170,000 distinct CDR3 sequences, about an eighth seen once. Sequenced material: PBMCs or a T cell subset sorted from them (not recorded which). The source of these receptors is a man aged 18 to 35 who had mild COVID-19 (a few samples of this study predate the infection). Cell type and time point are not known. CDR3s leave out the opening cysteine and the closing phenylalanine or tryptophan. Each record gives: V gene, J gene, clone size, CDR3 length, CDR3 protein. Rows may omit the clone size; those that give it use once, few, many or a size class.

v_gene: TRBV7-2; j_gene: TRBJ2-5; abundance: NA; len: 10; CDR3aa: ASSWQGETQY
v_gene: TRBV12-3/TRBV12-4; j_gene: TRBJ2-3; abundance: many; len: 10; CDR3aa: ASSFNTDTQY
v_gene: TRBV14; j_gene: TRBJ1-4; abundance: few; len: 13; CDR3aa: ASSQGTARNEKLF
v_gene: TRBV18; j_gene: TRBJ1-1; abundance: few; len: 10; CDR3aa: ASSRAGTEAF
v_gene: TRBV5-1; j_gene: TRBJ1-4; abundance: NA; len: 12; CDR3aa: ASSFSTASEKLF
v_gene: TRBV5-1; j_gene: TRBJ1-5; abundance: NA; len: 13; CDR3aa: ASSLAPDSNQPQH
v_gene: TRBV6-5; j_gene: TRBJ1-3; abundance: few; len: 14; CDR3aa: ASSRPGTGSGNTIY
v_gene: TRBV6-6; j_gene: TRBJ2-3; abundance: few; len: 11; CDR3aa: ATQRSSTDTQY
v_gene: TRBV10-3; j_gene: TRBJ2-3; abundance: NA; len: 13; CDR3aa: AISASSGGRDTQY
v_gene: TRBV20-1; j_gene: TRBJ2-6; abundance: NA; len: 14; CDR3aa: SARDRRGSGANVLT
v_gene: TRBV18; j_gene: TRBJ2-5; abundance: many; len: 12; CDR3aa: ASSPGNRQETQY
v_gene: TRBV5-1; j_gene: TRBJ1-2; abundance: NA; len: 11; CDR3aa: ASSITGAQGYT
v_gene: TRBV3-1; j_gene: TRBJ2-3; abundance: NA; len: 14; CDR3aa: ASSQESGGWGDTQY
v_gene: TRBV7-2; j_gene: TRBJ2-2; abundance: NA; len: 12; CDR3aa: ASSPFSKPGELF
v_gene: TRBV7-9; j_gene: TRBJ2-6; abundance: few; len: 12; CDR3aa: ASSLTSGANVLT
v_gene: TRBV6-2/TRBV6-3; j_gene: TRBJ1-1; abundance: NA; len: 9; CDR3aa: ASSHGSEAF
v_gene: TRBV20-1; j_gene: TRBJ1-1; abundance: many; len: 12; CDR3aa: SAPDRGLNTEAF
v_gene: TRBV30; j_gene: TRBJ2-2; abundance: NA; len: 13; CDR3aa: AWRTQDRGAGELF
v_gene: TRBV12-3/TRBV12-4; j_gene: TRBJ2-7; abundance: NA; len: 13; CDR3aa: ASSFRPSLSYEQY
v_gene: TRBV9; j_gene: TRBJ1-5; abundance: few; len: 13; CDR3aa: ASSVDGYSNQPQH
v_gene: TRBV5-1; j_gene: TRBJ2-5; abundance: many; len: 12; CDR3aa: ASSLVGRQETQY
v_gene: TRBV6-2/TRBV6-3; j_gene: TRBJ1-1; abundance: few; len: 12; CDR3aa: ASSYLWWGTEAF
v_gene: TRBV4-3; j_gene: TRBJ2-3; abundance: NA; len: 16; CDR3aa: ASSQEVAGGPITDTQY
v_gene: TRBV20-1; j_gene: TRBJ2-7; abundance: NA; len: 10; CDR3aa: SARHPGREQY
v_gene: TRBV5-1; j_gene: TRBJ2-3; abundance: NA; len: 14; CDR3aa: ASSPRDAGGTDTQY
v_gene: TRBV20-1; j_gene: TRBJ1-2; abundance: NA; len: 13; CDR3aa: SARAGTGGNYGYT
v_gene: TRBV6-2/TRBV6-3; j_gene: TRBJ2-1; abundance: NA; len: 13; CDR3aa: ASSYGTGAYNEQF
v_gene: TRBV20-1; j_gene: TRBJ1-6; abundance: NA; len: 13; CDR3aa: SARVNSNLNSPLH
v_gene: TRBV7-8; j_gene: TRBJ1-1; abundance: few; len: 13; CDR3aa: ASSLNHRVNTEAF
v_gene: TRBV25-1; j_gene: TRBJ1-4; abundance: NA; len: 11; CDR3aa: ASSPQGREKLF
v_gene: TRBV30; j_gene: TRBJ2-7; abundance: few; len: 11; CDR3aa: AWSRQGAYEQY
v_gene: TRBV11-2; j_gene: TRBJ1-4; abundance: few; len: 14; CDR3aa: ASSARDRATNEKLF
v_gene: TRBV5-1; j_gene: TRBJ2-5; abundance: NA; len: 14; CDR3aa: ASSPPGLAGQETQY
v_gene: TRBV2; j_gene: TRBJ2-5; abundance: few; len: 12; CDR3aa: ASSPLRLGETQY
v_gene: TRBV19; j_gene: TRBJ2-1; abundance: once; len: 13; CDR3aa: ASNAPGLVSNEQF
v_gene: TRBV4-3; j_gene: TRBJ2-2; abundance: many; len: 12; CDR3aa: ASSPQVSTGELF
v_gene: TRBV5-1; j_gene: TRBJ2-5; abundance: NA; len: 11; CDR3aa: ASSFSPGETQY
v_gene: TRBV5-6; j_gene: TRBJ2-1; abundance: NA; len: 9; CDR3aa: ASSLEDEQF
v_gene: TRBV7-2; j_gene: TRBJ2-2; abundance: NA; len: 13; CDR3aa: ASSLTGIHTGELF
v_gene: TRBV7-2; j_gene: TRBJ1-5; abundance: NA; len: 10; CDR3aa: ASSFLSGPQH
v_gene: TRBV11-2; j_gene: TRBJ2-3; abundance: few; len: 16; CDR3aa: ASSLGTSGGLWADTQY
v_gene: TRBV6-5; j_gene: TRBJ2-2; abundance: few; len: 12; CDR3aa: ASFPLAGSGELF
v_gene: TRBV5-1; j_gene: TRBJ2-1; abundance: NA; len: 14; CDR3aa: ASSQSRGIRHNEQF
v_gene: TRBV4-3; j_gene: TRBJ2-5; abundance: NA; len: 12; CDR3aa: ASSRSGGGETQY
v_gene: TRBV6-5; j_gene: TRBJ2-7; abundance: few; len: 13; CDR3aa: ASSYSRGFAYEQY
v_gene: TRBV6-4; j_gene: TRBJ2-1; abundance: few; len: 12; CDR3aa: ASSPQSSYNEQF
v_gene: TRBV7-2; j_gene: TRBJ2-7; abundance: many; len: 13; CDR3aa: ASSLVVTSGYEQY
v_gene: TRBV20-1; j_gene: TRBJ1-2; abundance: NA; len: 12; CDR3aa: SATRQGASGGYT
v_gene: TRBV20-1; j_gene: TRBJ1-6; abundance: few; len: 13; CDR3aa: SARQTGKVLSPLH
v_gene: TRBV5-1; j_gene: TRBJ2-7; abundance: many; len: 11; CDR3aa: ASSLPDSSEQY
v_gene: TRBV6-1; j_gene: TRBJ1-2; abundance: NA; len: 11; CDR3aa: ASILSTYYGYT
v_gene: TRBV12-3/TRBV12-4; j_gene: TRBJ1-2; abundance: NA; len: 12; CDR3aa: ASSPRRGNYGYT